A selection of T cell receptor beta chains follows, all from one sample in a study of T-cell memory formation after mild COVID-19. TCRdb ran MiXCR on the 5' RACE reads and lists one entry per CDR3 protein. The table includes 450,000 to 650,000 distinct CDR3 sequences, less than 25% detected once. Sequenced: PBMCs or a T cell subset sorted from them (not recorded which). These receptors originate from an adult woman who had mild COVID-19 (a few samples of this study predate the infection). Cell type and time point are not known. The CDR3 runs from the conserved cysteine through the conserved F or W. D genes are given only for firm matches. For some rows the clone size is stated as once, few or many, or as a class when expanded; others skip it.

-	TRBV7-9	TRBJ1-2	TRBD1	CASSLDRDRGISNYGYTF	TGTGCCAGCAGCTTAGACCGGGACAGGGGGATTTCTAACTATGGCTACACCTTC
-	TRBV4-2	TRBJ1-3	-	CASSQDRQGNTIYF	TGTGCCAGCAGCCAAGATAGACAAGGAAACACCATATATTTT
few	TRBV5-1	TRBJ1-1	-	CASSSPSINKKEGTNTEAFF	TGCGCCAGCAGCTCGCCTTCTATCAATAAAAAGGAGGGGACGAACACTGAAGCTTTCTTT
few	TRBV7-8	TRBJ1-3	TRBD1	CASSTDRRSSGNTIYF	TGTGCCAGCAGCACGGACAGGAGAAGCTCTGGAAACACCATATATTTT
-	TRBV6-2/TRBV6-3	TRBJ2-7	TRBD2	CASSFDPGTSGRLPSYEQYF	TGTGCCAGCAGTTTCGACCCCGGGACTAGCGGACGGCTCCCCTCCTACGAGCAGTACTTC
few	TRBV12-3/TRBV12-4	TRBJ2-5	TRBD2	CASSLLTGGLAGGPVEF	TGTGCCAGCAGTTTATTAACGGGCGGACTAGCGGGAGGGCCCGTTGAGTTC
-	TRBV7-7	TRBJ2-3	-	CASSFRGALDTQYF	TGTGCCAGCAGCTTCCGGGGCGCCTTGGATACGCAGTATTTT
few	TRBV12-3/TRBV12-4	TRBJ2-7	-	CASSSSGREQYF	TGTGCCAGCAGTTCGTCAGGGCGGGAGCAGTACTTC
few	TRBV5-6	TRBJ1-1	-	CASSLLGLKMNTEAFF	TGTGCCAGCAGCTTGTTGGGGTTGAAAATGAACACTGAAGCTTTCTTT
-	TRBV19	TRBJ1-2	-	CASSIPWTLYGYTF	TGTGCCAGTAGTATTCCCTGGACCCTCTATGGCTACACCTTC
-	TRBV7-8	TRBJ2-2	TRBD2	CASSLFTSGNTGELFF	TGTGCCAGCAGCTTATTTACTAGCGGGAACACCGGGGAGCTGTTTTTT
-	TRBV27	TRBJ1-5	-	CASRYSSNQPQHF	TGTGCCAGCCGGTATAGTAGCAATCAGCCCCAGCATTTT
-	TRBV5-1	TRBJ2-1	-	CASSFFDISSYNEQFF	TGCGCCAGCAGCTTTTTTGACATAAGCTCCTACAATGAGCAGTTCTTC
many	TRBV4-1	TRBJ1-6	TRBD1	CASSLPGGDYNSPLHF	TGCGCCAGCAGCCTTCCAGGGGGCGATTATAATTCACCCCTCCACTTT
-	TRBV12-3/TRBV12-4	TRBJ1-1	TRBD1	CASSSTGAITEAFF	TGTGCCAGCAGTTCGACAGGGGCCATCACTGAAGCTTTCTTT
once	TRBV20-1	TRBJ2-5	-	CSAPSQGWQETQYF	TGCAGTGCTCCTTCGCAGGGGTGGCAAGAGACCCAGTACTTC
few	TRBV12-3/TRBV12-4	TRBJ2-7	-	CASSPSGTRSSYEQYF	TGTGCCAGCAGTCCCTCCGGGACTCGGAGCTCCTACGAGCAGTACTTC
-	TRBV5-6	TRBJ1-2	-	CASSSPGRRSYGYTF	TGTGCCAGCAGCTCACCCGGCCGGCGGAGCTATGGCTACACCTTC
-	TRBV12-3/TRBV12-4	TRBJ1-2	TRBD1	CASSLAVTGTENYYGYTF	TGTGCCAGCAGTTTAGCAGTCACCGGGACAGAAAACTACTATGGCTACACCTTC
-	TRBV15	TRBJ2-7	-	CATSGRELANSYEQYF	TGTGCCACCAGCGGACGGGAGCTGGCGAACTCCTACGAGCAGTACTTC
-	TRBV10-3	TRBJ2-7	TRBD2	CAAAPLAGGDSYEQYF	TGTGCCGCCGCCCCCTTAGCGGGGGGCGACTCCTACGAGCAGTACTTC
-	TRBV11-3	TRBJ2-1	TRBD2	CASSLIGRREWLEGQFF	TGTGCCAGCAGCTTAATTGGCCGGCGGGAGTGGCTGGAGGGGCAGTTCTTC
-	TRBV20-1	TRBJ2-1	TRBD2	CSASSGSLRNEQFF	TGCAGTGCTTCTAGCGGGAGTTTGCGCAATGAGCAGTTCTTC
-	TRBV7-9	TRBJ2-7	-	CATEGVRQYF	TGTGCCACGGAGGGGGTACGGCAGTACTTC
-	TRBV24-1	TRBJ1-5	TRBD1	CATSGQQQGDNQPQHF	TGTGCCACCAGTGGTCAACAACAGGGGGACAATCAGCCCCAGCATTTT
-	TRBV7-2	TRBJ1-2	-	CASSFNPLRPNYGYTF	TGTGCCAGCAGCTTTAACCCCCTCCGGCCTAACTATGGCTACACCTTC
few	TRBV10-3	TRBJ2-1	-	CAMRSSPYNEQFF	TGTGCCATGCGGAGTTCCCCCTACAATGAGCAGTTCTTC
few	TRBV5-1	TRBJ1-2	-	CASSPNVVRGFSNYGYTF	TGCGCCAGCAGCCCTAACGTCGTGAGGGGCTTCTCTAACTATGGCTACACCTTC
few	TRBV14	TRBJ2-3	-	CASSQDDGADTQYF	TGTGCCAGCAGCCAAGACGACGGCGCTGATACGCAGTATTTT
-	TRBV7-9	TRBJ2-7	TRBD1	CASSTDRAEQYF	TGTGCCAGCAGTACTGACAGGGCCGAGCAGTACTTC
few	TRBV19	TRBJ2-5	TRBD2	CASRDYPNQETQYF	TGTGCCAGCCGGGACTACCCGAACCAAGAGACCCAGTACTTC